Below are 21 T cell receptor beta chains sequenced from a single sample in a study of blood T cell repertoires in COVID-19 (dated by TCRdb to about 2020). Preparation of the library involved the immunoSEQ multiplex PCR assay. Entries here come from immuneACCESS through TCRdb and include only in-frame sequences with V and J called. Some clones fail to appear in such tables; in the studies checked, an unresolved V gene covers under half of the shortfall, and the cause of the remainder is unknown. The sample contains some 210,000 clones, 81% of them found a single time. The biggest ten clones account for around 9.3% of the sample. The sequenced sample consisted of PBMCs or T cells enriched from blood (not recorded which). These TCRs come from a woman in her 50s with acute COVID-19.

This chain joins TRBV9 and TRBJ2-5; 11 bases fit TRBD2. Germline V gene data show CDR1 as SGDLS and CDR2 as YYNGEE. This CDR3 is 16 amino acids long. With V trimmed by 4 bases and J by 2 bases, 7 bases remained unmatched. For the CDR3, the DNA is TGTGCCAGCAGCAGAGACACTAGCGGGGGACAAGAGACCCAGTACTTC. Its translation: CASSRDTSGGQETQYF.

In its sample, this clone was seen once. The CDR3: CASSQGSHSGGYTF. The CDR3 coding sequence is TGTGCCAGCAGCCAAGGCAGCCATTCCGGGGGCTACACCTTC. V and J are TRBV3-1 (or the pseudogene TRBV3-2) and TRBJ1-2; D not certain. CDR1 is LGHDT, CDR2 YNNKEL, per germline (reference sequence). CDR3 length: 14 residues. V gave up 1 base and J gave up 8 bases, with 14 bases separating them.

The CDR3 nucleotides are TGTGCCATCAGGGACTCAGCGGCAACTAATGAAAAACTGTTTTTT. Translating gives CAIRDSAATNEKLFF. The chain is built from TRBV10-3 and TRBJ1-4; D is uncertain. The length of the CDR3 is 15 residues. The V and J ends lost 6 bases and 0 bases respectively, with 11 bases between them. Germline loops: CDR1 ENHRY, CDR2 SYGVKD.

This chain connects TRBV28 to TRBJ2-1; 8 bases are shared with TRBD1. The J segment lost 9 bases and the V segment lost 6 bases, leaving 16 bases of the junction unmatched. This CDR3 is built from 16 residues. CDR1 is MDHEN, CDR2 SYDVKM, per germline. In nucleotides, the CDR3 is TGTGCCAGCAGCCCCACCGGGACAGGTCTTCTGGGTGAGCAGTTCTTC. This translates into CASSPTGTGLLGEQFF.

CDR3 sequence: CATSDLSGLSYNEQFF. CDR3 nucleotides: TGTGCCACCAGTGATTTATCAGGGCTCTCCTACAATGAGCAGTTCTTC. The chain joins TRBV24-1 to TRBJ2-1; TRBD1 is a possible D gene (5 bases). Germline V lookup: CDR1 KGHDR, CDR2 SFDVKD. The CDR3 has 16 amino acids. Trimming removed 1 base from V and 0 bases from J, with 9 bases in between.

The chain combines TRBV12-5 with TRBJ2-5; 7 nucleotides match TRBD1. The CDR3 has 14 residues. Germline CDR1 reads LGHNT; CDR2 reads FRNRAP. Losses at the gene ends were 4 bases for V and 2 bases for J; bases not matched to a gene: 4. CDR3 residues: CASGSGQPQETQYF. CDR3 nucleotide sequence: TGTGCTAGTGGTTCGGGACAGCCGCAAGAGACCCAGTACTTC.

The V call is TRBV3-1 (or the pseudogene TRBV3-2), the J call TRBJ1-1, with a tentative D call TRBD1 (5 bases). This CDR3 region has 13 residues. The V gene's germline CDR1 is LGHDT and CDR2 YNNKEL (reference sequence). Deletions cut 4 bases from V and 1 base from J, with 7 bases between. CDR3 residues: CASSRGTNTEAFF. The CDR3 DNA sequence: TGTGCCAGCAGCCGCGGGACGAACACTGAAGCTTTCTTT.

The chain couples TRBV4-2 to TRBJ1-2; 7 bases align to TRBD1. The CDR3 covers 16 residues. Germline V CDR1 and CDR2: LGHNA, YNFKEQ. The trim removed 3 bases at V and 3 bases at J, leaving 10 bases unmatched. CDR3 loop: CASSHADRDGDYGYTF. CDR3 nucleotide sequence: TGTGCCAGCAGCCATGCCGACAGGGACGGGGACTATGGCTACACCTTC.

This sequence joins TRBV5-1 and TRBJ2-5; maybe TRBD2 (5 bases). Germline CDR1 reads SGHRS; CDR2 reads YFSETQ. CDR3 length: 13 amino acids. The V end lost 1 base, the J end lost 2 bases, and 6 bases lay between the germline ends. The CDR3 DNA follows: TGCGCCAGCAGCTTGAGAGGGCAAGAGACCCAGTACTTC. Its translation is CASSLRGQETQYF.

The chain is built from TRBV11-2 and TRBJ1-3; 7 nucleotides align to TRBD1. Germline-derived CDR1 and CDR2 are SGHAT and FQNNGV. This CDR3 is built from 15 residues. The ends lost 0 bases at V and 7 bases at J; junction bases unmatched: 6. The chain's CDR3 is CASSLDRQGYNTIYF. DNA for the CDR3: TGTGCCAGCAGCTTAGATAGACAGGGCTACAACACCATATATTTT.

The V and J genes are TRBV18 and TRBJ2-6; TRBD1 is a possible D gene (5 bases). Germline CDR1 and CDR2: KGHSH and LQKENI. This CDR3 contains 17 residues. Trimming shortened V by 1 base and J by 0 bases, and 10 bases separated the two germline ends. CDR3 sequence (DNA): TGTGCCAGCTCACCACGGCAGGGTCGCTCTGGGGCCAACGTCCTGACTTTC. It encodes CASSPRQGRSGANVLTF.

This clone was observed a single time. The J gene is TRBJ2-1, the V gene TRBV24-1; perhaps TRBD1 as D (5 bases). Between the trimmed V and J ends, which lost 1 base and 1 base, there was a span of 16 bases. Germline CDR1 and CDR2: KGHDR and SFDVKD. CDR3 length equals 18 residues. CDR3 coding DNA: TGTGCCACCAGTGATTTAGTGGTAGGGGCTGGGTCCTACAATGAGCAGTTCTTC. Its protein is CATSDLVVGAGSYNEQFF.

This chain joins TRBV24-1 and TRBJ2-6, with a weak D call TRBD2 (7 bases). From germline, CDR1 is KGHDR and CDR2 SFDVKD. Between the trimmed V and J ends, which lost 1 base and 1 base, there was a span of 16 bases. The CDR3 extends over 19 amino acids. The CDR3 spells CATSDFGVGGGSGANVLTF. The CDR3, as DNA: TGTGCCACCAGTGATTTCGGCGTAGGGGGGGGTTCTGGGGCCAACGTCCTGACTTTC.

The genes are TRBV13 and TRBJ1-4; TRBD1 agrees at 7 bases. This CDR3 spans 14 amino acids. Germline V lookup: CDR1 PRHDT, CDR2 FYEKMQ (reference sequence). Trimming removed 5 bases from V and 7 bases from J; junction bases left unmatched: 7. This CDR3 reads CASSLRQGGEKLFF. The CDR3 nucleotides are TGTGCCAGCAGCCTACGACAGGGAGGTGAAAAACTGTTTTTT. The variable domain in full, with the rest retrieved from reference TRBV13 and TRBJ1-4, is AAGVIQSPRHLIKEKRETATLKCYPIPRHDTVYWYQQGPGQDPQFLISFYEKMQSDKGSIPDRFSAQQFSDYHSELNMSSLELGDSALYFCASSLRQGGEKLFFGSGTQLSVL.

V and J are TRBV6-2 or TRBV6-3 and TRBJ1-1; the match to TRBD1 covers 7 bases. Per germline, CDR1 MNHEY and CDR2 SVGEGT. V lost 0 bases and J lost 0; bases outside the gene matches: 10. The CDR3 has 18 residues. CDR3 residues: CASSYSIWGQMMNTEAFF. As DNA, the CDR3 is TGTGCCAGCAGTTACTCAATTTGGGGACAGATGATGAACACTGAAGCTTTCTTT.

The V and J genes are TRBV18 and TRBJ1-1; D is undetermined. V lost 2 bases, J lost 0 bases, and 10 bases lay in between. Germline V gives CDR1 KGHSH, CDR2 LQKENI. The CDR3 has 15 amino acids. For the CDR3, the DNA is TGTGCCAGCTCACCAGGCGGCCTTATGAACACTGAAGCTTTCTTT. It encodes CASSPGGLMNTEAFF.

DNA of the CDR3: TGCGCCAGCAGCCAAGGAGGGGGATACAATGAGCAGTTCTTC. Translating it yields CASSQGGGYNEQFF. V and J are TRBV4-1 and TRBJ2-1; tentative D call: TRBD1 (6 bases). Germline CDR1 MGHRA, CDR2 YSYEKL. CDR3 length equals 14 residues. Trimming took 1 base from V and 4 from J, leaving 8 bases between them.

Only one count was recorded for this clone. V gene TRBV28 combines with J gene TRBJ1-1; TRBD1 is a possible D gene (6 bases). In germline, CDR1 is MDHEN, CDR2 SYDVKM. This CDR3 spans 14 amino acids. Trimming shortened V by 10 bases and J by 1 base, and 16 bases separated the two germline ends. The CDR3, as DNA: TGTGCCACGATTCGGACAGAAGGGAACACTGAAGCTTTCTTT. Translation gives CATIRTEGNTEAFF.

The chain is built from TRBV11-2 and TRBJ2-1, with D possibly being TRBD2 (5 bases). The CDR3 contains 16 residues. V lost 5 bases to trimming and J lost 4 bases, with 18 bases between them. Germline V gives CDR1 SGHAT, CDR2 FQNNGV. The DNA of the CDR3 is TGTGCCAGCAGCCCCGGGCGAAAGAGCGGTTACAATGAGCAGTTCTTC. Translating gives CASSPGRKSGYNEQFF. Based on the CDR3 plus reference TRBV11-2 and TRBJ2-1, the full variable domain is EAGVAQSPRYKIIEKRQSVAFWCNPISGHATLYWYQQILGQGPKLLIQFQNNGVVDDSQLPKDRFSAERLKGVDSTLKIQPAKLEDSAVYLCASSPGRKSGYNEQFFGPGTRLTVL.

The CDR3 DNA reads TGTGCCAGCAGCTTAGTCCGGGACAGGGTACCCGAGCAGTACTTC. Protein product: CASSLVRDRVPEQYF. The chain carries TRBV7-8 and TRBJ2-7, with 9 bases lining up with TRBD1. V dropped 1 base and J dropped 6; count of bases not matched to a gene: 7. This CDR3 region has 15 residues. Germline CDR1 and CDR2: SGHVS and FQNEAQ.

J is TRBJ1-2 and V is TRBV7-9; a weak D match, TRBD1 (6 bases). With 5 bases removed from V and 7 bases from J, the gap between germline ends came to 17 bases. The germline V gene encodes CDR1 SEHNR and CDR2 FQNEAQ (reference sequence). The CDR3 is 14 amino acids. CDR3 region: CASSPQDSSGGYTF. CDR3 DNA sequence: TGTGCCAGCAGCCCTCAGGACAGCTCGGGTGGCTACACCTTC.